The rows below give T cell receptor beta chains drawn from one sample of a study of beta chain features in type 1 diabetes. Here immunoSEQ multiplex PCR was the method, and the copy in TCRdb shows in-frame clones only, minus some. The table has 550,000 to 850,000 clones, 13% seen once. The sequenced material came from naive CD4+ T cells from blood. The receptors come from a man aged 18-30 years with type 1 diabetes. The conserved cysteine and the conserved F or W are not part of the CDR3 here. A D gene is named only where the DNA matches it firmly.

ASRSGNTIY	.	9	TRBV19	TRBJ1-3
ATEFGGRTYGYT	.	12	TRBV28	TRBJ1-2
ASSEQGDSYEQY	.	12	TRBV2	TRBJ2-7
ASSGGTESSYEQY	.	13	TRBV5-1	TRBJ2-7
ASSPVRTGNTGELF	TRBD1	14	TRBV9	TRBJ2-2
ATQIRTANTGELF	.	13	TRBV5-1	TRBJ2-2
ASSQGRDMASPLH	.	13	TRBV4-1	TRBJ1-6
AISEGTGYYEQY	TRBD1	12	TRBV10-3	TRBJ2-7
ASSVAAGGRETQY	TRBD2	13	TRBV9	TRBJ2-5
ASSPGSYEAF	.	10	TRBV6-6	TRBJ1-1
ASSQETTLSYNEQF	.	14	TRBV7-2	TRBJ2-1
ASSQRDSYGYT	TRBD1	11	TRBV7-9	TRBJ1-2
ASSRGQRQNTEAF	.	13	TRBV7-2	TRBJ1-1
AWSVQGQGEQY	TRBD1	11	TRBV30	TRBJ2-7
AWSGLRGGEQY	.	11	TRBV30	TRBJ2-7
ASSPRGGQSLTNEKLF	TRBD1	16	TRBV14	TRBJ1-4
ASSKGLAGIDTQY	TRBD2	13	TRBV7-6	TRBJ2-3
ASSREQEFHEQY	.	12	TRBV6-5	TRBJ2-7
AISSRGYYGYT	.	11	TRBV10-3	TRBJ1-2
ASSQESSGGAWDTQY	TRBD2	15	TRBV4-2	TRBJ2-3
AWSVQLVTGELF	.	12	TRBV30	TRBJ2-2
AWSAELGSPLH	.	11	TRBV30	TRBJ1-6
ATSRGEIAKNIQY	.	13	TRBV15	TRBJ2-4
AWSVGPLGAF	.	10	TRBV30	TRBJ1-1
ASRDGVAGYT	.	10	TRBV9	TRBJ1-2
SVEIGLGGYGYT	.	12	TRBV29-1	TRBJ1-2
AQGREMEKLF	.	10	TRBV30	TRBJ1-4
ASTPPFLDSYNEQF	.	14	TRBV7-9	TRBJ2-1
ASIRDTSGTEAF	.	12	TRBV6-1	TRBJ1-1
ALLRGSYEQY	.	10	TRBV30	TRBJ2-7
AWGLGLSRAEAF	.	12	TRBV30	TRBJ1-1
AWDHGGTVGTEAF	.	13	TRBV30	TRBJ1-1
ASSEAGGRETQY	TRBD2	12	TRBV9	TRBJ2-5
ASSFRGGYSPLH	TRBD1	12	TRBV5-8	TRBJ1-6
ASSRRLATDSYEQY	.	14	TRBV7-9	TRBJ2-7
ASSLRQGSEAF	TRBD1	11	TRBV5-1	TRBJ1-1
ASSLVEPWGYNEQF	.	14	TRBV11-3	TRBJ2-1
ASSFYSDTEAF	.	11	TRBV4-1	TRBJ1-1
ATSPVSTDTQY	.	11	TRBV2	TRBJ2-3
ASSYSGALDTQY	.	12	TRBV6-5	TRBJ2-3
ASSFDALGTGELF	.	13	TRBV5-4	TRBJ2-2
ASSSTNNYGYT	.	11	TRBV7-8	TRBJ1-2
ASSSGTENNYGYT	.	13	TRBV19	TRBJ1-2
ASSFGDRPNTEAF	.	13	TRBV27	TRBJ1-1
ASSLWQGLYGYT	.	12	TRBV5-1	TRBJ1-2
ASGTDGYT	.	8	TRBV2	TRBJ1-2
ASSITGDYGYT	TRBD1	11	TRBV6-6	TRBJ1-2
ASSLMNTEAF	.	10	TRBV19	TRBJ1-1
ASSVVEGQPRAYEQY	.	15	TRBV5-6	TRBJ2-7
ASRAVNTEAF	.	10	TRBV7-6	TRBJ1-1
ASRTDRGSGNTIY	TRBD1	13	TRBV28	TRBJ1-3
ASIDRGYGQPQH	TRBD1	12	TRBV6-1	TRBJ1-5
ASSLGGATHSSPLH	.	14	TRBV7-2	TRBJ1-6
ASSELLSTGPRYTQY	.	15	TRBV25-1	TRBJ2-3
ASSDSPEFEKLF	.	12	TRBV25-1	TRBJ1-4